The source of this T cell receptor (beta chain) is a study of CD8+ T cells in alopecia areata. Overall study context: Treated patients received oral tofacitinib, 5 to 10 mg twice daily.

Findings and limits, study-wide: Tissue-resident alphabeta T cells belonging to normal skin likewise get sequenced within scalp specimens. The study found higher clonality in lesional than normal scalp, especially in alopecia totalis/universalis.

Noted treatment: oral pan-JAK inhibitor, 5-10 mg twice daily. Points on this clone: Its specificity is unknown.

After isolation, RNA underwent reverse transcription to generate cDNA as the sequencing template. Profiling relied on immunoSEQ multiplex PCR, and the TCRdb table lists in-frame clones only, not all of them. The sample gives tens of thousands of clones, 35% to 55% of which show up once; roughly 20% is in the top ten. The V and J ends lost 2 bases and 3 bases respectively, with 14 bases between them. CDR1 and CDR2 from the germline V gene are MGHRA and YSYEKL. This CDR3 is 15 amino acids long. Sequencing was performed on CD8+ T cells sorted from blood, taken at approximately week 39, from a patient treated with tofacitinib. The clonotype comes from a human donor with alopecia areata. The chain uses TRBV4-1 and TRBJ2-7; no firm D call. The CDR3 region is CASSQLSGAYYEQYF. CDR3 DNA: TGCGCCAGCAGCCAACTCTCCGGAGCATACTACGAGCAGTACTTC.